This TCR beta chain is drawn from a study of CD8+ T cells in alopecia areata (dated by TCRdb to between 2018 and 2020). Context from the whole study: The treated patients took part in an open-label pilot trial in which moderate-to-severe alopecia areata was treated with oral tofacitinib at 5 to 10 mg twice daily. Tofacitinib was given for 6 to 18 months, followed by 6 months of follow-up off drug to assess delayed response and recurrence. The SALT score, which quantifies the percentage of affected scalp surface area, was used to measure disease severity in treated patients. To study T cell clonal expansion in alopecia areata, the researchers applied high-throughput TCRbeta sequencing to both the C3H/HeJ mouse model and human patients. Human TCRbeta sequencing covered scalp tissue and sorted CD4+ and CD8+ peripheral blood T cells from patchy and totalis/universalis alopecia areata patients and healthy controls. Patients on tofacitinib were biopsied at baseline and after 4 and 24 weeks of treatment, and several of the patients also had a later scalp biopsy. Scalp clonality was compared across normal scalp (n=4), patchy alopecia areata scalp (n=8), and alopecia totalis/universalis scalp (n=8). RNA came from the PAXgene miRNA kit for fixed scalp, the miRNeasy kit for PBMCs, and the RNeasy kit for mouse skin. Amplification of TCRbeta CDR3 regions was done by immunoSEQ multiplex PCR using 35 Vbeta forward primers and 13 Jbeta reverse primers. Broader findings and caveats from the paper: Unlike mouse skin, which is dominated by gammadelta T cells, normal human skin has resident alphabeta T cells that are also sequenced, and this complicates analysis of the scalp TCR repertoire. Because the treated cohort was small and had just a single nonresponder, larger studies are needed to establish links between baseline CD8+ expansion and response. TCR sequences shared between patients were less clear than in mice, possibly partly because of HLA diversity in the patient population. Lesional scalp, especially in alopecia totalis/universalis, showed higher clonality and more expanded CD8+ clones than normal scalp, suggesting antigenic drive. Tofacitinib significantly decreased scalp clonality and the number of expanded CD8+ clones among the top 100 scalp clones. Many expanded lesional clones were found to persist in scalp and blood during tofacitinib treatment, and relapse after treatment cessation may be partly explained by this persistence.

This clone turned up a few times. Its target antigen remains unknown. No per-base quality is available; no much larger clone lies one base away. Sequences WSHSY (CDR1) and SAAADI (CDR2) are obtained from the germline V gene. The CDR3 numbers 15 residues from cysteine through phenylalanine. Only the CDR3 DNA is retained, 45 bases long and in frame from the first base. V gives up 2 bases and J gives up 4 bases, and the segment between their germline ends measures 15 bases. The method behind the library was the immunoSEQ multiplex PCR assay. RNA was extracted from all samples and reverse transcribed into cDNA, which served as template for TCR sequencing. SuperScript III was used for first-strand cDNA synthesis, primed with a 2:1 mix of oligo-dT and random hexamers. A synthetic immune receptor repertoire was used to gauge amplification bias, and whatever bias remained was removed computationally. For the original study's pipeline: After raw reads were preprocessed to remove errors, the CDR3 was defined following IMGT conventions as running from the conserved cysteine to phenylalanine. To get clonality, Shannon entropy was normalized by log2 of the number of productive unique TCRs and the result was subtracted from 1. CD4 or CD8 identity of scalp clones was inferred by cross-referencing scalp TCRbeta sequences with sorted blood CD4 and CD8 repertoires. The immuneACCESS repertoire file appears here via TCRdb, limited to in-frame rearrangements. These files lack a portion of the clones; in checked studies, under half of the deficit traces to unresolved V genes, and the cause of the others is not known. D and trimming come from the DNA, and the V and J calls and clone size come from that table. This sample gives around 150,000 clones in total; around three fifths of them show up just once. The top ten clonotypes cover 0.91% of the sample.

In light of the paper, this sample's time point label describes: approximately 4 weeks on oral tofacitinib. The sample's treatment or condition label, decoded: oral pan-JAK inhibitor, 5-10 mg twice daily. Lesional scalp punch biopsies and peripheral blood were collected from alopecia areata patients. PBMCs were isolated by density centrifugation and stained for CD3, CD4 and CD8, after which CD4+ and CD8+ T cells were sorted on a FACSAria. This receptor was taken from a human donor with alopecia areata. The chain employs TRBV10-2 and TRBJ2-7; the best D guess is TRBD1, with 6 bases matching. The specimen was CD4+ T cells sorted from blood, collected at week 4, from a patient treated with tofacitinib. CDR3 protein: CASSEDRSRPYEQYF. In nucleotide form, the sequence is TGCGCCAGCAGTGAGGACAGGTCGAGGCCATACGAGCAGTACTTC.